This TCR beta chain is drawn from a study of T cells in narcolepsy. Findings and caveats of the study: Reportedly, autoreactive clonotypes were serially detected in patients' blood but not controls'.

J gave up 1 base and V 3 bases, and 4 bases lay outside the gene matches. The length of the CDR3 is 15 residues. Germline V gene lookup returns CDR1 GTSNPN and CDR2 SVGIG (reference sequence). Sequencing was performed with immunoSEQ multiplex PCR; in TCRdb, only in-frame clones are kept and a portion is missing. The sample has tens of thousands of clones; 70% to 85% are singletons. Of note for this clone: Antigen: not known.

This chain joins TRBV30 and TRBJ2-2; 8 nucleotides agree with TRBD1. The material sequenced was CD45RA- memory CD4+ T cells from PBMCs. This clonotype was sampled from a human donor with narcolepsy. The CDR3 DNA reads as TGTGCCTGGAGCTTCGGGACAGGGAACACCGGGGAGCTGTTTTTT. It codes for CAWSFGTGNTGELFF.